The 6 T cell receptor beta chains listed next were all sequenced from one sample in a study of blood T cell repertoires in COVID-19. The assay was immunoSEQ multiplex PCR, and TCRdb's table has in-frame clones only and misses some. The sample contains 250,000 to 400,000 clones, more than 70% of which appear only once. The material sequenced was peripheral blood. These receptor sequences come from a woman in her twenties or thirties with COVID-19, enrolled during active disease.

The chain couples TRBV9 to TRBJ2-1; D is undetermined. The V gene lost 0 bases and the J gene lost 10 bases, with 5 bases spanning the gap. The CDR3 is 11 residues long. CDR1 is SGDLS, CDR2 YYNGEE, per germline. CDR3 in amino acids: CASSVGREQFF. In DNA, the CDR3 is TGTGCCAGCAGCGTAGGTCGGGAGCAGTTCTTC.

The V call is TRBV14, the J call TRBJ1-1, with TRBD1 as a possible D gene (5 bases). The V gene's germline CDR1 is SGHDN and CDR2 FVKESK. V was cut by 3 bases and J by 5 bases, with 13 bases left in between. The CDR3 loop spans 14 amino acids. The CDR3 nucleotides are TGTGCCAGCAGCCAGTCCTACGGGGGGACTGAAGCTTTCTTT. It translates to CASSQSYGGTEAFF.

The chain is built from TRBV6-5 and TRBJ1-3; D ambiguous. Germline V gene sequence: CDR1 MNHEY, CDR2 SVGAGI. Trimming took 8 bases from V and 0 from J, leaving 11 bases between them. There are 14 residues in the CDR3. The CDR3 protein is CASSPASSGNTIYF. The CDR3 DNA reads TGTGCCAGCTCTCCAGCTAGCTCTGGAAACACCATATATTTT.

The chain recombines TRBV2 with TRBJ2-3; TRBD1 matches at 10 bases. J gave up 5 bases and V 4 bases, and 6 bases lay outside the gene matches. Per germline, CDR1 SNHLY and CDR2 FYNNEI. The CDR3 runs 15 residues. In DNA, the CDR3 is TGTGCCAGCAGTGTGACAGGGGGCCAAGTAGATACGCAGTATTTT. This gives the protein CASSVTGGQVDTQYF.

V usage is TRBV11-2 and J usage is TRBJ2-3; D might be TRBD1 (6 bases). Germline CDR1 SGHAT, CDR2 FQNNGV. The V and J ends lost 6 bases and 3 bases respectively, with 13 bases between them. There are 14 residues in the CDR3. The CDR3 here is CASRTPGTTDTQYF. The CDR3 coding sequence is TGTGCCAGCAGGACCCCAGGGACAACAGATACGCAGTATTTT. The full variable domain, in which reference TRBV11-2 and TRBJ2-3 provide the parts outside the CDR3, is EAGVAQSPRYKIIEKRQSVAFWCNPISGHATLYWYQQILGQGPKLLIQFQNNGVVDDSQLPKDRFSAERLKGVDSTLKIQPAKLEDSAVYLCASRTPGTTDTQYFGPGTRLTVL.

This sequence joins TRBV28 and TRBJ2-5, with a weak D call TRBD1 (5 bases). Looked up from germline, CDR1 is MDHEN and CDR2 is SYDVKM. The CDR3 totals 14 residues. Trimming pared 5 bases from V and 1 base from J, leaving 11 bases between. The CDR3, as DNA: TGTGCCAGCAGTCGAGAACAGGTCCAAGAGACCCAGTACTTC. It specifies CASSREQVQETQYF.